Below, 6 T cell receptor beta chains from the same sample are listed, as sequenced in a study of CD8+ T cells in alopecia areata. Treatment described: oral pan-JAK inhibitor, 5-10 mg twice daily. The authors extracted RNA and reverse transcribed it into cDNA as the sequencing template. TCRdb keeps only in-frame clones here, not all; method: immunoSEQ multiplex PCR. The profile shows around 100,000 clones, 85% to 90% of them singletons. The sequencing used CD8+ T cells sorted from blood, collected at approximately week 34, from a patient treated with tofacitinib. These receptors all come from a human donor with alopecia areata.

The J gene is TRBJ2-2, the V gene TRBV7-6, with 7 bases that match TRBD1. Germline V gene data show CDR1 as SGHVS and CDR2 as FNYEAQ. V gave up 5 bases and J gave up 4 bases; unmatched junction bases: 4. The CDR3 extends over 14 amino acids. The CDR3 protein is CASSRDSFTGELFF. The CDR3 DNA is TGTGCCAGCAGCAGGGACAGCTTCACCGGGGAGCTGTTTTTT.

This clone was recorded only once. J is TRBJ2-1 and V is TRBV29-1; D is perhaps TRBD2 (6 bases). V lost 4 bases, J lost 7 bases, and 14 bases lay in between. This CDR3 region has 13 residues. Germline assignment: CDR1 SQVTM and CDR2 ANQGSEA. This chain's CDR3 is CSVGAGSLNEQFF. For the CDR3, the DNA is TGCAGCGTTGGGGCGGGAAGCCTAAATGAGCAGTTCTTC.

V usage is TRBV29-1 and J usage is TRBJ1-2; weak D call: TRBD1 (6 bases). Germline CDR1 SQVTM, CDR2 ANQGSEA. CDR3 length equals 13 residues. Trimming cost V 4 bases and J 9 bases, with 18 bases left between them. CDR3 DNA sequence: TGCAGCGTTGTAGGGGGGGCGGATTTTTGCTACACCTTC. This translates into CSVVGGADFCYTF.

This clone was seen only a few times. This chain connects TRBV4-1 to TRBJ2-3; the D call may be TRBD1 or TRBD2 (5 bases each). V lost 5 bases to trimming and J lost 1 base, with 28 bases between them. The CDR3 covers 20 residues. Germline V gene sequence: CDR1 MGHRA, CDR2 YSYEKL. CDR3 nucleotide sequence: TGCGCCAGCAGCACCGGGTCAAGGGGAGTGATTCCTTTCGGCACAGATACGCAGTATTTT. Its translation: CASSTGSRGVIPFGTDTQYF.

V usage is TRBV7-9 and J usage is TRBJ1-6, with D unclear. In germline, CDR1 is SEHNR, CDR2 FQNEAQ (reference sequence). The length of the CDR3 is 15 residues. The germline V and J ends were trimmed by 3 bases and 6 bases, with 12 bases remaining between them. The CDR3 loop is CASSFSTAVNSPLHF. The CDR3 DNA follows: TGTGCCAGCAGCTTCTCGACCGCGGTTAATTCACCCCTCCACTTT.

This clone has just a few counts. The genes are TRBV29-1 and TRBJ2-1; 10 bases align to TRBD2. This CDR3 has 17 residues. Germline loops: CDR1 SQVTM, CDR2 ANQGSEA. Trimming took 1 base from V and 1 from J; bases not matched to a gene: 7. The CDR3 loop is CSVEGSGRSGSYNEQFF. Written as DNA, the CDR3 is TGCAGCGTTGAAGGTAGCGGGAGGTCTGGATCCTACAATGAGCAGTTCTTC.